The source of this T cell receptor beta chain is a study of cytomegalovirus exposure and HLA in healthy donors. Findings of the study overall: Sequencing depth across donors, presence/absence analyses assumed, was roughly uniform.

This clone was detected only a few times. The antigen is unknown. A multiplex PCR was run with 60 Vbeta primers and 13 Jbeta primers. TCRdb's copy holds only in-frame clones and misses some; the assay was immunoSEQ multiplex PCR. The sample has about 120,000 clones; 60% to 85% are singletons. The germline V gene encodes CDR1 MGHRA and CDR2 YSYEKL. Trimming removed 0 bases at V and 8 bases at J, with 13 bases between. This CDR3 spans 14 amino acids. Sample: PBMCs. This chain joins TRBV4-1 and TRBJ1-1; D call uncertain. The receptor was derived from a female donor in good health and CMV-seronegative. The DNA of the CDR3 is TGCGCCAGCAGCCAAGATCTAGCCCTTGGAGAAGCTTTCTTT. Translated, it gives CASSQDLALGEAFF.